These 30 T cell receptor beta chains share one sample of origin, sequenced in a study of blood T cell repertoires in COVID-19. Method: immunoSEQ multiplex PCR; TCRdb's copy keeps in-frame clones and lacks some. The sample comprises about 180,000 clones, 90% to 95% of which are singletons, and approximately 0.48% rests with the top ten. Sequences were obtained from peripheral blood. Receptor source: a man aged 50 or older with acute or convalescent COVID-19.

This chain links TRBV7-2 with TRBJ1-2; possibly TRBD1 for D (5 bases). With 0 bases removed from V and 8 bases from J, the gap between germline ends came to 10 bases. This CDR3 spans 13 amino acids. Germline V gene lookup returns CDR1 SGHTA and CDR2 FQGNSA. This CDR3 is CASSLAGGDGYTF. The CDR3 coding sequence is TGTGCCAGCAGCTTAGCCGGCGGGGACGGCTACACCTTC.

The chain combines TRBV28 with TRBJ1-2, with D unresolved. Germline V lookup: CDR1 MDHEN, CDR2 SYDVKM. The CDR3 covers 14 residues. V lost 2 bases and J 0 bases, leaving 7 bases between the germline ends. CDR3 region: CASSLTGTNYGYTF. CDR3 nucleotide sequence: TGTGCCAGCAGTTTAACGGGGACTAACTATGGCTACACCTTC.

The chain carries TRBV5-4 and TRBJ1-2, with D tentatively TRBD1 (5 bases). Germline V gives CDR1 SGHNT, CDR2 YYREEE (reference sequence). This CDR3 contains 18 residues. V was shortened by 1 base and J by 4 bases, with 23 bases between the two germline ends. CDR3: CASSLTPQAGLKPYGYTF. The CDR3 DNA follows: TGTGCCAGCAGCTTGACCCCTCAGGCGGGGCTCAAGCCCTATGGCTACACCTTC. The complete variable domain, with remaining parts taken from reference TRBV5-4 and TRBJ1-2, reads ETGVTQSPTHLIKTRGQQVTLRCSSQSGHNTVSWYQQALGQGPQFIFQYYREEENGRGNFPPRFSGLQFPNYSSELNVNALELDDSALYLCASSLTPQAGLKPYGYTFGSGTRLTVV.

The chain joins TRBV6-1 to TRBJ2-1, with 7 bases identical to TRBD1. CDR1 MNHNS and CDR2 SASEGT come from the germline V gene. The CDR3 sequence is 16 residues long. J was trimmed by 12 bases and V by 0 bases; bases with no gene match: 14. The CDR3 DNA follows: TGTGCCAGCAGTGAAGCGGGGAAGATAGGGGGCGTGAGGCAGTTCTTC. It encodes CASSEAGKIGGVRQFF.

The gene calls are TRBV5-1 and TRBJ1-5; 9 bases are a match to TRBD1. Looked up from germline, CDR1 is SGHRS and CDR2 is YFSETQ. Losses at the gene ends were 4 bases for V and 0 bases for J; bases not matched to a gene: 14. The CDR3 consists of 19 residues. This CDR3 reads CASSQMDRGTYYSNQPQHF. The CDR3 nucleotides are TGCGCCAGCAGCCAGATGGACAGGGGCACTTATTATAGCAATCAGCCCCAGCATTTT.

The rearrangement uses TRBV3-1 (or the pseudogene TRBV3-2) and TRBJ1-6; 9 positions agree with TRBD1. From germline, CDR1 is LGHDT and CDR2 YNNKEL (reference sequence). The CDR3 extends over 17 amino acids. With 6 bases clipped from V and 2 bases from J, the junction kept 8 bases outside the gene matches. Here the CDR3 DNA reads TGTGCCAGCAGGCAGGGACAGGGTTTCACCTATAATTCACCCCTCCACTTT. Translated: CASRQGQGFTYNSPLHF.

This chain joins TRBV2 and TRBJ1-3; D perhaps matches TRBD1 (6 bases). The CDR3 covers 15 residues. Trimming took off 6 bases at V and 0 bases at J, with 12 bases between the two ends. Germline-derived CDR1 and CDR2 are SNHLY and FYNNEI. Written as DNA, the CDR3 is TGTGCCAGCAGAAAGGACAGTACCTCTGGAAACACCATATATTTT. Translated, it gives CASRKDSTSGNTIYF.

The DNA for the CDR3 is TGTGCCAGCAGCACCTCCCGGGACAGGGGCACAGATACGCAGTATTTT. This encodes CASSTSRDRGTDTQYF. The chain carries TRBV27 and TRBJ2-3; 9 nucleotides agree with TRBD1. Germline values: CDR1 MNHEY, CDR2 SMNVEV (reference sequence). The ends lost 6 bases at V and 1 base at J; junction bases unmatched: 8. This CDR3 is 16 amino acids long.

The V call is TRBV7-9, the J call TRBJ2-4; 8 positions agree with TRBD1. CDR1 is SEHNR, CDR2 FQNEAQ, per germline (reference sequence). Germline trimming cut 3 bases from V and 1 base from J; bases unmatched to any gene: 11. There are 18 residues in the CDR3. DNA of the CDR3: TGTGCCAGCAGCTTGCTAGGACAGGGTTGGGGGGCCAAAAACATTCAGTACTTC. Protein: CASSLLGQGWGAKNIQYF. Full variable domain (outside the CDR3, taken from reference TRBV7-9 and TRBJ2-4): DTGVSQNPRHKITKRGQNVTFRCDPISEHNRLYWYRQTLGQGPEFLTYFQNEAQLEKSRLLSDRFSAERPKGSFSTLEIQRTEQGDSAMYLCASSLLGQGWGAKNIQYFGAGTRLSVL.

The chain employs TRBV6-5 and TRBJ2-7; D might be TRBD2 (5 bases). V lost 0 bases and J lost 6, with 9 bases in between. The CDR3 totals 13 residues. Germline loops: CDR1 MNHEY, CDR2 SVGAGI. CDR3 residues: CASSYSTRGEQYV. The CDR3 DNA reads TGTGCCAGCAGTTACTCGACCCGGGGCGAGCAGTACGTC.

The chain links TRBV6-6 to TRBJ2-1, with TRBD2 identical over 13 bases. Germline V CDR1 and CDR2: MNHNY, SVGAGI (reference sequence). After removal of 4 bases from V and 13 bases from J, the junction contained 7 bases not matched to a gene. CDR3 length: 14 residues. The CDR3 region has the DNA TGTGCCAGCAGTTCCAAGGGGACTAGCGGGACCCAGTTCTTC. This encodes CASSSKGTSGTQFF.

The rearrangement links TRBV2 to TRBJ2-5; D gene uncertain. The CDR3 covers 12 residues. Trimming pared 7 bases from V and 9 bases from J, leaving 15 bases between. Germline V CDR1 and CDR2: SNHLY, FYNNEI. CDR3 loop: CASTRLSVAQYF. Here the CDR3 DNA reads TGTGCCAGCACTCGCCTGTCAGTGGCCCAGTACTTC.

V is TRBV5-7 and J is TRBJ2-7, with 10 bases lining up with TRBD2. TRBV5-7 has ORF status, its function being uncertain. Trimming at V came to 2 bases and at J to 3 bases, leaving 2 bases not matched to a gene. This CDR3 has 14 amino acids. As DNA, the CDR3 is TGTGCCAGCAGCTTTAGCGGGGGGAACTACGAGCAGTACGTC. Translated: CASSFSGGNYEQYV.

This clone was counted only a few times. The chain is built from TRBV5-6 and TRBJ2-2; TRBD1 might be the D (7 bases). The CDR3 sequence is 13 residues long. Germline V gene lookup returns CDR1 SGHDT and CDR2 YYEEEE. Trimming pared 3 bases from V and 7 bases from J, leaving 10 bases between. As DNA, the CDR3 is TGTGCCAGCAGCTCCAGGGGGGTCGGGGAGCTGTTTTTT. It translates to CASSSRGVGELFF. The full variable domain, completed using reference TRBV5-6 and TRBJ2-2, is DAGVTQSPTHLIKTRGQQVTLRCSPKSGHDTVSWYQQALGQGPQFIFQYYEEEERQRGNFPDRFSGHQFPNYSSELNVNALLLGDSALYLCASSSRGVGELFFGEGSRLTVL.

The genes are TRBV28 and TRBJ2-2; possibly TRBD2 for D (6 bases). Germline lookup yields CDR1 MDHEN and CDR2 SYDVKM. The V end was cut by 3 bases, the J end by 3 bases, with 17 bases between. The CDR3 runs to 17 residues. The CDR3 region is CASSLREARSDTGELFF. The CDR3 region has the DNA TGTGCCAGCAGTTTGAGGGAGGCCAGGTCGGACACCGGGGAGCTGTTTTTT.

The rearrangement uses TRBV9 and TRBJ1-1; 7 bases agree with TRBD1. Germline V gene lookup returns CDR1 SGDLS and CDR2 YYNGEE. V lost 3 bases to trimming and J lost 3 bases; unmatched junction nucleotides: 5. This CDR3 region has 14 residues. The DNA for the CDR3 is TGTGCCAGCAGCGCAGGGGGTGGGGACACTGAAGCTTTCTTT. It codes for CASSAGGGDTEAFF.

This rearrangement joins TRBV28 to TRBJ2-7, with 8 bases fitting TRBD2. Germline lookup yields CDR1 MDHEN and CDR2 SYDVKM. The length of the CDR3 is 14 residues. The junction had 9 bases not matched to a gene; V was cut back by 6 bases and J by 5 bases. The CDR3 is CASSPGTRANEQYV. For the CDR3, the DNA is TGTGCCAGCAGCCCCGGGACTAGAGCCAACGAGCAGTACGTC.

V gene TRBV7-9 combines with J gene TRBJ1-6, with 8 bases aligning to TRBD1. The CDR3 spans 17 residues. Per germline, CDR1 SEHNR and CDR2 FQNEAQ (reference sequence). Germline trimming cut 5 bases from V and 0 bases from J; bases unmatched to any gene: 6. CDR3 region: CASSAPTGDSYNSPLHF. The CDR3 DNA sequence: TGTGCCAGCAGCGCACCGACAGGGGACTCCTATAATTCACCCCTCCACTTT.

The CDR3 region is CASSPGTSGTGSYNEQFF. The CDR3 nucleotides are TGTGCCAGTAGCCCCGGGACTAGCGGGACCGGGTCCTACAATGAGCAGTTCTTC. V and J are TRBV19 and TRBJ2-1; TRBD2 agrees at 13 bases. The CDR3 runs to 18 residues. The junction had 9 bases not matched to a gene; V was cut back by 6 bases and J by 1 base. Germline CDR1 and CDR2: LNHDA and SQIVND (reference sequence).

This clone was observed a single time. The chain recombines TRBV4-2 with TRBJ2-1, with 13 bases fitting TRBD2. In germline, CDR1 is LGHNA, CDR2 YNFKEQ. With V trimmed by 0 bases and J by 16 bases, 6 bases remained unmatched. This CDR3 contains 14 residues. The CDR3 DNA sequence: TGTGCCAGCAGCCAAGAACTAGCGGGGGGGGCACCATTCTTC. Protein product: CASSQELAGGAPFF.

The rearrangement links TRBV20-1 to TRBJ1-5; no definite D call. V dropped 3 bases and J dropped 4 bases, with 13 bases sitting between them. CDR1 is DFQATT, CDR2 SNEGSKA, per germline (reference sequence). The CDR3 totals 14 residues. The CDR3 DNA is TGCAGTGCTAGTGAATCCACGGGTAATCAGCCCCAGCATTTT. As protein: CSASESTGNQPQHF.

V is TRBV11-2 and J is TRBJ2-7, with 7 bases aligning to TRBD2. Germline V gene sequence: CDR1 SGHAT, CDR2 FQNNGV. This CDR3 is built from 14 residues. The junction had 8 bases not matched to a gene; V was cut back by 4 bases and J by 5 bases. The CDR3 DNA sequence: TGTGCCAGCAGCTCTTTCGGCAGCGGGGACGAGCAGTACGTC. Translating gives CASSSFGSGDEQYV.

The chain uses TRBV6-5 and TRBJ2-7; 10 bases line up with TRBD2. The V segment lost 6 bases and the J segment 4 bases; nucleotides outside the gene matches: 9. CDR1 and CDR2 (germline): MNHEY, SVGAGI. The CDR3 is 15 amino acids. The CDR3 spells CASSTERGGGYEQYV. CDR3 coding DNA: TGTGCCAGCAGCACGGAGCGGGGGGGCGGGTACGAGCAGTACGTC.

V gene TRBV7-3 combines with J gene TRBJ2-2, with TRBD2 matching 14 bases. Germline loops: CDR1 SGHTA, CDR2 FQGTGA. The CDR3 runs to 15 residues. Unmatched junction bases numbered 2, after V lost 5 bases and J lost 6 bases. CDR3 amino acids: CASSPGLAGAGELFF. DNA for the CDR3: TGTGCCAGCAGCCCGGGACTAGCGGGAGCCGGGGAGCTGTTTTTT.

This sequence joins TRBV2 and TRBJ1-6; D ambiguous. V lost 3 bases, J lost 5 bases, and 8 bases lay in between. Germline V gene data show CDR1 as SNHLY and CDR2 as FYNNEI. The CDR3 sequence is 14 residues long. The CDR3 DNA sequence: TGTGCCAGCAGTGATCCCGGGAATAATTCACCCCTCCACTTT. Protein: CASSDPGNNSPLHF.

The chain combines TRBV11-2 with TRBJ2-1, with 14 bases fitting TRBD2. CDR1 is SGHAT and CDR2 is FQNNGV in the germline V gene. The CDR3 sequence is 18 residues long. Germline trimming cut 5 bases from V and 0 bases from J; bases unmatched to any gene: 6. CDR3 amino acids: CASSAGLAGASSYNEQFF. The CDR3 region has the DNA TGTGCCAGCAGCGCGGGACTAGCGGGGGCCAGCTCCTACAATGAGCAGTTCTTC.

This clone was found once. CDR3 bases: TGTGCCAGCAGCTTCGGACTAGCGGATGAGCAGTACTTC. This codes for CASSFGLADEQYF. J is TRBJ2-7 and V is TRBV3-1 (or the pseudogene TRBV3-2), with TRBD2 identical over 10 bases. J was trimmed by 7 bases and V by 5 bases; bases with no gene match: 5. Germline V CDR1 and CDR2: LGHDT, YNNKEL (reference sequence). The CDR3 runs 13 residues.

In its sample, this clone was seen once. V and J are TRBV29-1 and TRBJ2-1; D is undetermined. The V end lost 3 bases, the J end lost 4 bases, and 4 bases lay between the germline ends. The CDR3 length is 11 residues. Germline CDR1 is SQVTM and CDR2 is ANQGSEA. CDR3 DNA: TGCAGCGTTGATAGTTACAATGAGCAGTTCTTC. It yields the protein CSVDSYNEQFF.

The CDR3: CAISEGGDGEKLFF. Written as DNA, the CDR3 is TGTGCCATCAGTGAGGGAGGGGACGGTGAAAAACTGTTTTTT. The V gene is TRBV10-3, the J gene TRBJ1-4, with D maybe TRBD1 (5 bases). There are 14 residues in the CDR3. The germline gives CDR1 ENHRY, CDR2 SYGVKD. Trimming stripped 2 bases from V and 7 bases from J, with 11 bases between.

The genes are TRBV28 and TRBJ2-1, with D unclear. V was cut by 4 bases and J by 5 bases, with 18 bases left in between. This CDR3 is 16 amino acids long. CDR1 and CDR2 (germline): MDHEN, SYDVKM. The CDR3 nucleotides are TGTGCCAGCAGTTCCCCTGGGCCAGGTCAAAACAATGAGCAGTTCTTC. Translating gives CASSSPGPGQNNEQFF. The full variable domain, with the rest looked up from reference TRBV28 and TRBJ2-1, is DVKVTQSSRYLVKRTGEKVFLECVQDMDHENMFWYRQDPGLGLRLIYFSYDVKMKEKGDIPEGYSVSREKKERFSLILESASTNQTSMYLCASSSPGPGQNNEQFFGPGTRLTVL.